This TCR beta chain was recorded in a study of T cell responses to AZD1222 COVID-19 vaccine. Points from the study as a whole: Clonal diversity was possibly underestimated, and white British individuals and females predominated among donors. At 160-218 and 743-854, vaccine-associated CD4 TCRs were dominant, and they spanned spike. Reports say nearly half of spike-specific TCRs go after unmutated variant regions. Repertoire sampling was restricted to post-peak T cell response timepoints.

Germline V gene sequence: CDR1 SGHRS, CDR2 YFSETQ. There are 16 residues in the CDR3. J lost 0 bases, V lost 4 bases, and 10 bases had no gene match. Clones were read by immunoSEQ multiplex PCR, and TCRdb kept only the in-frame ones, dropping some. Among under 200,000 clones listed, about 90% were seen once. In regard to this clone: Antigen specificity is unknown.

The sequencing used peripheral blood, collected on day 0 of AZD1222 vaccination. The clonotype was recovered from an adult in good health. The V and J genes are TRBV5-1 and TRBJ2-7, with 7 bases identical to TRBD2. The CDR3 nucleotides read TGCGCCAGCAGCCCAGCATGGCGGGGGATCTCCTACGAGCAGTACTTC. Encoded protein: CASSPAWRGISYEQYF.